The sample holds a few counts of the clone carrying this T cell receptor (beta chain). The target antigen is unknown. This specimen belongs to a study of blood T cells in healthy people across ages. Regarding the study as a whole: A greater number of naive CD4+ cells and higher diversity distinguished long-lived donors from aged donors.

Caucasian individuals from Russia who were healthy and aged 6 to 90 acted as donors. For every donor, a draw yielded approximately 9.9 milliliters of peripheral blood. Then a second PCR, running roughly 6 to 12 cycles, was carried out with a sample-barcoded 5' primer and a J-beta primer mix. TCRdb re-called the 5' RACE reads with MiXCR, one entry per CDR3 protein. The repertoire holds about 640,000 distinct CDR3 sequences, with 58% as singletons. The source material was blood. This TCR derives from a man aged 60 to 75 in good health.

The CDR3 DNA reads TGCGCCAGCAGCCTGCCGGACATTGGTGAGATTCAGTACTTC. Protein product: CASSLPDIGEIQYF. V usage is TRBV4-1 and J usage is TRBJ2-7, with TRBD1 as a possible D gene (5 bases). The CDR3 sequence is 14 residues long. With 4 bases removed from V and 10 bases from J, the gap between germline ends came to 20 bases. From germline, CDR1 is MGHRA and CDR2 YSYEKL.